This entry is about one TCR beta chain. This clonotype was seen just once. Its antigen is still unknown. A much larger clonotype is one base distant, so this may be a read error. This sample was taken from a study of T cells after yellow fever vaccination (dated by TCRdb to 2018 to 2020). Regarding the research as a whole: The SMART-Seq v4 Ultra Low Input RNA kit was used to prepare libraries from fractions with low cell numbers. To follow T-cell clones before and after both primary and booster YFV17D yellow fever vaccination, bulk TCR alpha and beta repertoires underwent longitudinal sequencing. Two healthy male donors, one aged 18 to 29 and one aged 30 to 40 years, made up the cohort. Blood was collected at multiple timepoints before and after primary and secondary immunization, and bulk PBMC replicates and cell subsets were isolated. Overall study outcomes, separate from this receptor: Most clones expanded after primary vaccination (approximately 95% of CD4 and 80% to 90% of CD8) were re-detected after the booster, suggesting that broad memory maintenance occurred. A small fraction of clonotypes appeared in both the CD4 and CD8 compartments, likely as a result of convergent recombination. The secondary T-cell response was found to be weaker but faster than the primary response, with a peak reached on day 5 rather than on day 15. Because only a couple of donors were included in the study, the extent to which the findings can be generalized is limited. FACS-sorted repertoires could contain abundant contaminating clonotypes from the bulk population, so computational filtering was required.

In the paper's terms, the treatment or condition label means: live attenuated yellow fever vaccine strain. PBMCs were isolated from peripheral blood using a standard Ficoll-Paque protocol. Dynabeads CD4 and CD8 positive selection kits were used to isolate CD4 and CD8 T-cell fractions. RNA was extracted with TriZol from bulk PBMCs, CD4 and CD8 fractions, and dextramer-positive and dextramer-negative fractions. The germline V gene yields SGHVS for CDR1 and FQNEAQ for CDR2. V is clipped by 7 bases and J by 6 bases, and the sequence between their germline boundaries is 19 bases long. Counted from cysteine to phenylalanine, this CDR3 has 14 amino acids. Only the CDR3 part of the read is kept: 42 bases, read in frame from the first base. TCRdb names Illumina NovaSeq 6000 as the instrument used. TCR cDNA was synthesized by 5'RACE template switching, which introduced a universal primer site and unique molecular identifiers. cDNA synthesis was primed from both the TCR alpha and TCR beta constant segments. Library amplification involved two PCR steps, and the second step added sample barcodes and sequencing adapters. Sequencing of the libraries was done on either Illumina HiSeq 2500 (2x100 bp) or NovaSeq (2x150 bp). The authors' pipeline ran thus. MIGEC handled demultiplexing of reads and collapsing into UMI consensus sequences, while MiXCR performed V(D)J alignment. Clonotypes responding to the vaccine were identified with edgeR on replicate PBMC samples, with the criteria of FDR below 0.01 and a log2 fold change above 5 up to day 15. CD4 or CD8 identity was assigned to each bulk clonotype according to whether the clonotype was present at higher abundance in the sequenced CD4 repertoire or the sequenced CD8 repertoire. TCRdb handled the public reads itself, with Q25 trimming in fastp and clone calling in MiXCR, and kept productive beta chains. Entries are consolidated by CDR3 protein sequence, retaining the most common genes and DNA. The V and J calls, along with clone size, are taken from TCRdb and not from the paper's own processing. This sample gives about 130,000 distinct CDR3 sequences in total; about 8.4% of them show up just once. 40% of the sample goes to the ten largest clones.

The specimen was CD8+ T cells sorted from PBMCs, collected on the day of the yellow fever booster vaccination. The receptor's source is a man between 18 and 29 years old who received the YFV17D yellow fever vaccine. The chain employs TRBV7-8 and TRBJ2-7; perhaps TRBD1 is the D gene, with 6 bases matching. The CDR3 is CASNLEGDLFEQYF. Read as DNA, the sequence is TGTGCCAGCAACCTTGAGGGGGACCTCTTCGAGCAGTACTTC. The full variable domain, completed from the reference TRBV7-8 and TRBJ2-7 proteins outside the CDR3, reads GAGVSQSPRYKVAKRGQDVALRCDPISGHVSLFWYQQALGQGPEFLTYFQNEAQLDKSGLPSDRFFAERPEGSVSTLKIQRTQQEDSAVYLCASNLEGDLFEQYFGPGTRLTVT.